The present T cell receptor beta chain was sequenced within a study of identical twins. Study observations and caveats: Within cord blood, abundant beta clonotypes carried fewer insertions, but memory repertoires showed no such trend. Researchers reported excess low generation probability among twin-shared out-of-frame alpha sequences.

This clonotype appeared a few times. What it recognizes is unknown. With 4 bases clipped from V and 6 bases from J, the junction kept 10 bases outside the gene matches. The CDR3 length is 16 residues. The germline CDR1 and CDR2 sequences are SGHRS and YFSETQ. MiXCR, run by TCRdb on the 5' RACE reads, gives a single entry per CDR3 protein. Of more than 250,000 distinct CDR3 sequences in the sample, under 9% were seen once. The same data also contributed to another study, on yellow fever vaccine responses in identical twins. That work adds: Twins showed a vaccine T cell response that reportedly seemed partly convergent, partly personalized.

The source of this sequence is a woman aged 18-30 years in good health. Sequencing input: memory (CD45RO+) T cells sorted from blood. The V and J genes are TRBV5-1 and TRBJ2-2; TRBD1 agrees at 9 bases. This CDR3 reads CASSGAGQGFSGELFF. The CDR3 nucleotides read TGCGCCAGCAGCGGCGCGGGACAGGGATTTTCCGGGGAGCTGTTTTTT.